This TCR beta chain stems from a study of blood T cell repertoires in COVID-19. The protocol was immunoSEQ multiplex PCR, while the TCRdb copy is restricted to in-frame clones and leaves out a portion. There are approximately 30,000 clones in the sample; over 90% occur only once, and about 5.5% lies in the top ten. From germline, CDR1 is SGHNT and CDR2 YYREEE (reference sequence). The CDR3 has 15 amino acids. V dropped 4 bases and J dropped 5; count of bases not matched to a gene: 7. The chain joins TRBV5-4 to TRBJ1-1; 11 nucleotides line up with TRBD1. This TCR was recovered from a human donor in a cohort sampled during active COVID-19. Specimen: peripheral blood. The CDR3 nucleotides are TGTGCCAGCAGCATGAGGGACAGGGGGGGGACTGAAGCTTTCTTT. This sequence encodes CASSMRDRGGTEAFF. Together with reference TRBV5-4 and TRBJ1-1, the CDR3 gives the full variable domain: ETGVTQSPTHLIKTRGQQVTLRCSSQSGHNTVSWYQQALGQGPQFIFQYYREEENGRGNFPPRFSGLQFPNYSSELNVNALELDDSALYLCASSMRDRGGTEAFFGQGTRLTVV.